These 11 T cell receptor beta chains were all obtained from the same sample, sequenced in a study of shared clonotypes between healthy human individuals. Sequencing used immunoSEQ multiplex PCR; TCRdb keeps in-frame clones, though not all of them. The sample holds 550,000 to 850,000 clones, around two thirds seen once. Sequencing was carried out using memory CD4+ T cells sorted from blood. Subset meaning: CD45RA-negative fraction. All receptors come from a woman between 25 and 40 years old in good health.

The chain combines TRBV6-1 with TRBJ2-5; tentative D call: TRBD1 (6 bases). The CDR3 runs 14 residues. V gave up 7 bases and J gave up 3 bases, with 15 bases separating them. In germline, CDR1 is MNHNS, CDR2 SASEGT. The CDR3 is CASTRTVQKETQYF. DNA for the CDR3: TGTGCCAGCACTCGGACAGTTCAGAAAGAGACCCAGTACTTC.

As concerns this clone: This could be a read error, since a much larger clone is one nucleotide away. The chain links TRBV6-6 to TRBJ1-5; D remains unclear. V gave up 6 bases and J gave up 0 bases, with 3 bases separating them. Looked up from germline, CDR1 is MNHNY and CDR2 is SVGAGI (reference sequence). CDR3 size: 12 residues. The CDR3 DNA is TGTGCCAGCAGGGATAGCAATCAGCCCCAGCATTTT. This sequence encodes CASRDSNQPQHF.

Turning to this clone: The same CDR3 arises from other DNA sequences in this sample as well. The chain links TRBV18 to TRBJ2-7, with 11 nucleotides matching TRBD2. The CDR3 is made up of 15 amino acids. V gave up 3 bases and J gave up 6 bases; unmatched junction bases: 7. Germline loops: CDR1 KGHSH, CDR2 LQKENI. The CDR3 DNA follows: TGTGCCAGCTCACCGGGCACTAGCGGGAGAAGCGAGCAGTACTTC. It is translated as CASSPGTSGRSEQYF. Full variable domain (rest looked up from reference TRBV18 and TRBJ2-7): NAGVMQNPRHLVRRRGQEARLRCSPMKGHSHVYWYRQLPEEGLKFMVYLQKENIIDESGMPKERFSAEFPKEGPSILRIQQVVRGDSAAYFCASSPGTSGRSEQYFGPGTRLTVT.

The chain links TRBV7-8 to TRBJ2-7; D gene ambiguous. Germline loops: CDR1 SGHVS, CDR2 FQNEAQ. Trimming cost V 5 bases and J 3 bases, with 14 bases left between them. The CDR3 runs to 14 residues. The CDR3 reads CASSIGPPSYEQYF. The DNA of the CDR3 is TGTGCCAGCAGCATAGGGCCACCCAGCTACGAGCAGTACTTC.

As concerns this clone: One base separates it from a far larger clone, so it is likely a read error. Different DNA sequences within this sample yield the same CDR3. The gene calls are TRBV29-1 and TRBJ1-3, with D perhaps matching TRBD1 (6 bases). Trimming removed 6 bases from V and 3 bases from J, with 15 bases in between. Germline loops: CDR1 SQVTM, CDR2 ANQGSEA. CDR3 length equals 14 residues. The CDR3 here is CSVSSGGGGNTIYF. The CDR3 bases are TGCAGCGTCAGTTCGGGGGGCGGTGGAAACACCATATATTTT.

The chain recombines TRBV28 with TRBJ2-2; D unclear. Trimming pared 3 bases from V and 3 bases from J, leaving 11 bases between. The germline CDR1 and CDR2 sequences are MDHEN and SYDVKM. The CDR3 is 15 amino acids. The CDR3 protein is CASSFSLRYTGELFF. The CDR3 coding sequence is TGTGCCAGCAGTTTTAGCCTAAGGTACACCGGGGAGCTGTTTTTT.

In DNA, the CDR3 is TGCGCCAGCAGCCAGACTAGCGGGACATCTTACGGGCAGTTCTTC. Residues: CASSQTSGTSYGQFF. The chain employs TRBV4-1 and TRBJ2-1, with 11 positions matching TRBD2. The CDR3 is 15 amino acids. V was pared by 3 bases and J by 12 bases, with 10 bases of the junction left unmatched. CDR1 is MGHRA, CDR2 YSYEKL, per germline.

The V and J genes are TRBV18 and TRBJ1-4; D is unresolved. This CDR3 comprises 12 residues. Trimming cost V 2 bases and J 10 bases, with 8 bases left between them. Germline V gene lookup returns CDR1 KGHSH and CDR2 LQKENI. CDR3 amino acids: CASSPDPGKLFF. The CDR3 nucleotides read TGTGCCAGCTCACCAGATCCAGGAAAACTGTTTTTT.

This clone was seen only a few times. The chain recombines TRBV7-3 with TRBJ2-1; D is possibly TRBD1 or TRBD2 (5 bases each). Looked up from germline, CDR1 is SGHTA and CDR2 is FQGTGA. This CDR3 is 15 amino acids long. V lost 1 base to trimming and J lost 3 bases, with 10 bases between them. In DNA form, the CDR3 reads TGTGCCAGCAGCTTAAGGCAGGGAGACTACAATGAGCAGTTCTTC. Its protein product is CASSLRQGDYNEQFF.

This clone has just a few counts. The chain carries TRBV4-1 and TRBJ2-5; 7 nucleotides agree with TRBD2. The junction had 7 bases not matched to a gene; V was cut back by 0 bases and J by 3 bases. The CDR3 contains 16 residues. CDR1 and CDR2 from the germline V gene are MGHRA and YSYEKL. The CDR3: CASSQDISAGEETQYF. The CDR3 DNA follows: TGCGCCAGCAGCCAAGATATCTCGGCGGGAGAAGAGACCCAGTACTTC.

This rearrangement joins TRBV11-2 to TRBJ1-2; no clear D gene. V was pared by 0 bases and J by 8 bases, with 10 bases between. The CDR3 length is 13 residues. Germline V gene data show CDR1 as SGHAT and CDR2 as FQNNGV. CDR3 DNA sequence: TGTGCCAGCAGCTTAGAGCCGGCGAGGGGCTACACCTTC. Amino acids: CASSLEPARGYTF. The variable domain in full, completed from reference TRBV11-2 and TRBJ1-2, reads EAGVAQSPRYKIIEKRQSVAFWCNPISGHATLYWYQQILGQGPKLLIQFQNNGVVDDSQLPKDRFSAERLKGVDSTLKIQPAKLEDSAVYLCASSLEPARGYTFGSGTRLTVV.